These T cell receptor beta chains were read from a single sample in a study of T cell repertoires in cytomegalovirus infection. Each CDR3 protein is one row after TCRdb ran MiXCR on the reads. The sample yields approximately 110,000 distinct CDR3 sequences, 10% seen once. These receptors have no identified antigens. Sequenced sample: PBMCs, sequenced either directly or after in vitro stimulation (not recorded which). All receptors derive from a human donor in good health (CMV status not recorded). Some clones in this sample may be carry-over from other donors' samples. Each CDR3 is given without its conserved first and last residue. The D gene is left open where the match is weak. For some rows the clone size is stated as once, few or many, or as a class when expanded; others skip it.

d_gene	v_gene	j_gene	abundance	CDR3aa
.	TRBV27	TRBJ1-4	few	ASSTRTVRDEKLF
.	TRBV20-1	TRBJ2-4	.	SASFNIQY
TRBD1	TRBV7-2	TRBJ1-4	many	ASSQSTGEGEKLF
TRBD1	TRBV20-1	TRBJ2-5	.	SAVQGFGQETQY
.	TRBV19	TRBJ1-2	.	ASSIGAQTSYGYT
.	TRBV7-2	TRBJ2-7	.	ASSYGYGSTYEQY
.	TRBV20-1	TRBJ2-3	.	SARDARVTDTQY
TRBD1	TRBV19	TRBJ1-6	.	SSTRDRAHSPLH
.	TRBV5-6	TRBJ2-5	many	ASSLISQETQY
.	TRBV7-9	TRBJ2-7	many	ASTPRDRAYEQY
.	TRBV4-1	TRBJ1-3	few	ASSQAPGRLSGNTIY
.	TRBV7-9	TRBJ1-5	many	ASSLGIRNPQH
.	TRBV27	TRBJ1-5	few	ASSLVSGNQPQH
.	TRBV12-3/TRBV12-4	TRBJ2-1	many	ASTPTAGLPYNEQF
.	TRBV7-9	TRBJ1-2	many	ASSLETWASNGYT
TRBD1	TRBV19	TRBJ2-1	.	ASSSFRGSSYNEQF
.	TRBV30	TRBJ1-1	few	AWSVGDTYTEAF
TRBD2	TRBV12-3/TRBV12-4	TRBJ2-5	few	ASSYPGLAGEETQY
TRBD2	TRBV6-2/TRBV6-3	TRBJ2-3	many	ASSRLAGGIDTQY
.	TRBV11-3	TRBJ1-1	many	ASSLWANTEAF
TRBD1	TRBV20-1	TRBJ1-5	.	SARTGINQPQH
.	TRBV28	TRBJ1-6	.	ASGHYSPLH
.	TRBV6-6	TRBJ2-7	few	ASSRLTNTYEQY
TRBD1	TRBV7-8	TRBJ1-2	.	ASRPRGQGSGGYT
.	TRBV7-2	TRBJ2-1	many	ASSSGRRDEQF
.	TRBV4-3	TRBJ2-1	few	ASSPASAASKQF
TRBD2	TRBV7-6	TRBJ2-1	many	ASTLPGLAGARQF
.	TRBV10-2	TRBJ2-5	.	ASSRSGVETQY
TRBD1	TRBV4-2	TRBJ2-5	many	ASSQPGGETQY
.	TRBV7-8	TRBJ2-5	few	ASSSRRPPYRETQY
.	TRBV28	TRBJ1-1	many	ASSFDLGDTEAF
.	TRBV2	TRBJ1-1	many	ASGRDSDRAWGAF
TRBD1	TRBV6-1	TRBJ1-6	many	ASSELRGQGISSYNSPLH
TRBD1	TRBV15	TRBJ2-1	.	ATSTRQGSYNEQF
TRBD1	TRBV7-2	TRBJ1-1	.	ASSFTGGGNTEAF
.	TRBV15	TRBJ2-6	.	ATSRVGRSGANVLT
TRBD1	TRBV20-1	TRBJ2-3	.	SARRGHQSSDTQY
.	TRBV12-3/TRBV12-4	TRBJ2-1	.	ASSLSGTYNEQF
.	TRBV6-2/TRBV6-3	TRBJ2-5	few	ASSYGGAQETQY
TRBD2	TRBV7-2	TRBJ2-1	many	ASSSRTSGTYNEQF
.	TRBV7-9	TRBJ1-6	few	ASSHAGATNSPLH
.	TRBV6-6	TRBJ2-2	few	AIRHTTRGAAGELF
TRBD1	TRBV20-1	TRBJ2-4	many	SALTGGLAKNIQY
TRBD2	TRBV30	TRBJ2-1	.	ARSSGSYNEQF
TRBD2	TRBV7-8	TRBJ2-1	many	ASSFGLAEQF
.	TRBV19	TRBJ2-2	many	ASSRTGTLSGELF